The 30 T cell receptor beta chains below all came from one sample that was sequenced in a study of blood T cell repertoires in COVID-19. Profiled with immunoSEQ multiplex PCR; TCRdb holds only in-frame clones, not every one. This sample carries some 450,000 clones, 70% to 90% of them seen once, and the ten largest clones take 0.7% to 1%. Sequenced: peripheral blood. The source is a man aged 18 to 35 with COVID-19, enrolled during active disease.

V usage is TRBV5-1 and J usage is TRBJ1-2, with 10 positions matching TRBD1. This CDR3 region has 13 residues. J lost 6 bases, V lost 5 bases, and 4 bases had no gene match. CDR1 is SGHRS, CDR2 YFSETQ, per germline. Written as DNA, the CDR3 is TGCGCCAGCAGGGCCGGGACAGGGGATGGCTACACCTTC. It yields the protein CASRAGTGDGYTF.

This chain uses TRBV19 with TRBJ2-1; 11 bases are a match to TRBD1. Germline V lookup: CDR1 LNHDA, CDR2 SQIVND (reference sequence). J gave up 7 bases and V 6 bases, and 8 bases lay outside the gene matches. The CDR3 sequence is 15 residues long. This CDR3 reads CASRPGTGGRNEQFF. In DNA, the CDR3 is TGTGCCAGTAGACCCGGGACAGGGGGTAGAAATGAGCAGTTCTTC. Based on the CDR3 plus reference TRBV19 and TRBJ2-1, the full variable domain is DGGITQSPKYLFRKEGQNVTLSCEQNLNHDAMYWYRQDPGQGLRLIYYSQIVNDFQKGDIAEGYSVSREKKESFPLTVTSAQKNPTAFYLCASRPGTGGRNEQFFGPGTRLTVL.

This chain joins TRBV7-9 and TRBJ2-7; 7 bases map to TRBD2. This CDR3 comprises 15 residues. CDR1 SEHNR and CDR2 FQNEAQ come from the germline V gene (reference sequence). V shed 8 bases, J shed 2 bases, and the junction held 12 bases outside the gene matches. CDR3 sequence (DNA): TGTGCCAGCGCCCCGGTTGGGGGGAGGGCCTACGAGCAGTACTTC. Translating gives CASAPVGGRAYEQYF.

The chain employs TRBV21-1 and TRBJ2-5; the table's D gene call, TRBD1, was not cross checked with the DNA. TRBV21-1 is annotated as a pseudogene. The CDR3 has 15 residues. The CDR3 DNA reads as TGTGCCAGCAGCAAAACGACAGGGATCCAAGAGACCCAGTACTTC. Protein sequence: CASSKTTGIQETQYF.

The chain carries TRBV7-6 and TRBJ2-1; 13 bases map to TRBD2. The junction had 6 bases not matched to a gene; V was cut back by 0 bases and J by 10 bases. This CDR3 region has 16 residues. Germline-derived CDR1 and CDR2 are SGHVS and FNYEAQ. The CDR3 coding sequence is TGTGCCAGCAGCTTAGCTAATGGACTAGCGGGGGACGAGCAGTTCTTC. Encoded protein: CASSLANGLAGDEQFF. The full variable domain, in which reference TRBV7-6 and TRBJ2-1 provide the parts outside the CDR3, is GAGVSQSPRYKVTKRGQDVALRCDPISGHVSLYWYRQALGQGPEFLTYFNYEAQQDKSGLPNDRFSAERPEGSISTLTIQRTEQRDSAMYRCASSLANGLAGDEQFFGPGTRLTVL.

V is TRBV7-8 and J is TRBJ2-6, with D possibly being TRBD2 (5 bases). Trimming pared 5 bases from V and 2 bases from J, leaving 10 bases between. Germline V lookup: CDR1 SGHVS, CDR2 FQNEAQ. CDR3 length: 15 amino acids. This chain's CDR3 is CASSPGWAGANVLTF. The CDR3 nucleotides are TGTGCCAGCAGCCCGGGGTGGGCTGGGGCCAACGTCCTGACTTTC.

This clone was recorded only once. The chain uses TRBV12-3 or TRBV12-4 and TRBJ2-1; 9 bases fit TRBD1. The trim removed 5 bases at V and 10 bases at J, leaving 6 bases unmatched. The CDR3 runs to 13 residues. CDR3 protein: CASSPVGQGEQFF. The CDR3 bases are TGTGCCAGCAGTCCCGTTGGACAGGGGGAGCAGTTCTTC.

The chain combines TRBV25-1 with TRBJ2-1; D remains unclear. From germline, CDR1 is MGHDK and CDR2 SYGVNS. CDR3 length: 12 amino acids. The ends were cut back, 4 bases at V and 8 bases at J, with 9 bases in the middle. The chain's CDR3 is CASSVLLHEQFF. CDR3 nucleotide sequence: TGTGCCAGCAGTGTCCTCCTCCATGAGCAGTTCTTC.

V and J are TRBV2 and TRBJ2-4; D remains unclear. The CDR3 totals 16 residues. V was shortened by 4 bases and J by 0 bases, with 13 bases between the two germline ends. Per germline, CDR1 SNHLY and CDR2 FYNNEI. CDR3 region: CASSGRQELAKNIQYF. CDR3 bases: TGTGCCAGCAGTGGTCGACAAGAGCTAGCCAAAAACATTCAGTACTTC.

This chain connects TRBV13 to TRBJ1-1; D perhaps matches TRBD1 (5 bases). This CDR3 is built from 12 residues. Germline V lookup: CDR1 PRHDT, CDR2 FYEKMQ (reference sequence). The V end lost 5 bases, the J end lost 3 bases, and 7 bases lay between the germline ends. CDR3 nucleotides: TGTGCCAGCAGCCAGGGCTACACTGAAGCTTTCTTT. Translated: CASSQGYTEAFF.

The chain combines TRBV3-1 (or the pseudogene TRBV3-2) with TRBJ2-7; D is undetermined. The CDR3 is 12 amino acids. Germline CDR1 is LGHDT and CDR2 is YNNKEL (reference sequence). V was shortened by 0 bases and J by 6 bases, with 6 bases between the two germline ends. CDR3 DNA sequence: TGTGCCAGCAGCCAAGATCGGGTCGAGCAGTACTTC. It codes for CASSQDRVEQYF.

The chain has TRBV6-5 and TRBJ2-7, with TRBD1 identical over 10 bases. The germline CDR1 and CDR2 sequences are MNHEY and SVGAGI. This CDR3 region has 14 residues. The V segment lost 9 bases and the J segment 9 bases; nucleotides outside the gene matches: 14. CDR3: CASDELGQGLGQYF. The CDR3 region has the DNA TGTGCCAGTGATGAATTGGGACAGGGGCTAGGGCAGTACTTC.

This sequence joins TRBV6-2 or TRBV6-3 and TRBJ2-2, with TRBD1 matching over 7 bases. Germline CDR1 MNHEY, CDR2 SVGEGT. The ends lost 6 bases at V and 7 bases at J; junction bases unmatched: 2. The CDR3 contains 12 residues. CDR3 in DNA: TGTGCCAGCAGCACAGGGGTCGGGGAGCTGTTTTTT. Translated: CASSTGVGELFF.

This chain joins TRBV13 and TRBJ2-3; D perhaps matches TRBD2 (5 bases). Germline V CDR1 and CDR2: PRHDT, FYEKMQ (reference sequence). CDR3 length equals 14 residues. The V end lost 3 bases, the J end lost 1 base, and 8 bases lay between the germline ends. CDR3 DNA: TGTGCCAGCAGCTTTTTCGGGGGCACAGATACGCAGTATTTT. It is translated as CASSFFGGTDTQYF.

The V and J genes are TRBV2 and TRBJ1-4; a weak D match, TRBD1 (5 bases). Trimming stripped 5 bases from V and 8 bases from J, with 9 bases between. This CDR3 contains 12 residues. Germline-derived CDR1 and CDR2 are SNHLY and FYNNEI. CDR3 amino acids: CASSQTEEKLFF. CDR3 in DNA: TGTGCCAGCAGTCAGACAGAAGAAAAACTGTTTTTT.

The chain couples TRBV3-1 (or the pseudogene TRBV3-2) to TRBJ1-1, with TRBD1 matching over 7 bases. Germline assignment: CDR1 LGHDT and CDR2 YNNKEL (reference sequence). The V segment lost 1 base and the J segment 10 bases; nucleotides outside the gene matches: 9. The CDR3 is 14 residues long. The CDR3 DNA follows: TGTGCCAGCAGCCAAGGGGGCAGGGGGATTGGAGCTTTCTTT. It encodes CASSQGGRGIGAFF.

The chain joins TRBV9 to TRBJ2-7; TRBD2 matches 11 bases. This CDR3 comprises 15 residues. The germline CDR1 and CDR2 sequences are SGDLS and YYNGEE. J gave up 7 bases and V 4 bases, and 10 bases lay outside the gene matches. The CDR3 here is CASSPPTSGSFEQYF. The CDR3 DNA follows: TGTGCCAGCAGCCCCCCTACTAGCGGGAGTTTTGAGCAGTACTTC. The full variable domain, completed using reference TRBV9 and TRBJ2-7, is DSGVTQTPKHLITATGQRVTLRCSPRSGDLSVYWYQQSLDQGLQFLIQYYNGEERAKGNILERFSAQQFPDLHSELNLSSLELGDSALYFCASSPPTSGSFEQYFGPGTRLTVT.

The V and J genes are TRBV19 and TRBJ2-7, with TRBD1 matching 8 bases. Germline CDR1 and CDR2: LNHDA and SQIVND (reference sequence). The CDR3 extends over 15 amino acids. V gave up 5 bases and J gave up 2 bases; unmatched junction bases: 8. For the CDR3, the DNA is TGTGCCAGTAGTCCAAAAACAGGGGGGCCCTACGAGCAGTACTTC. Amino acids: CASSPKTGGPYEQYF.

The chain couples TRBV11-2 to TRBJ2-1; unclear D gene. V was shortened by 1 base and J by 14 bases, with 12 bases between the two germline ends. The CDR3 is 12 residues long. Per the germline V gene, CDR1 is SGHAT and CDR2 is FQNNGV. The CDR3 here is CASSLGWAMEFF. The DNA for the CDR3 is TGTGCCAGCAGCTTAGGTTGGGCAATGGAGTTCTTC. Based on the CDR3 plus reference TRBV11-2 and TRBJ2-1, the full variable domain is EAGVAQSPRYKIIEKRQSVAFWCNPISGHATLYWYQQILGQGPKLLIQFQNNGVVDDSQLPKDRFSAERLKGVDSTLKIQPAKLEDSAVYLCASSLGWAMEFFGPGTRLTVL.

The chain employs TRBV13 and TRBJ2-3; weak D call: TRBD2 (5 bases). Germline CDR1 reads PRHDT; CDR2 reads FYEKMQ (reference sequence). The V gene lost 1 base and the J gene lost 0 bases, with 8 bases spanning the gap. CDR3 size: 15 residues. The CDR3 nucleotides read TGTGCCAGCAGCTTAGCCCGGACTAGCACAGATACGCAGTATTTT. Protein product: CASSLARTSTDTQYF.

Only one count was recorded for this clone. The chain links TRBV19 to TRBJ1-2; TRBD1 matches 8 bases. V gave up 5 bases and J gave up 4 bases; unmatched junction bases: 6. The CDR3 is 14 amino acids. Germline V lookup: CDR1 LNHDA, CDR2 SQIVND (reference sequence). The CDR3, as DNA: TGTGCCAGTAGTCCCGGACAGGGATTCTATGGCTACACCTTC. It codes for CASSPGQGFYGYTF.

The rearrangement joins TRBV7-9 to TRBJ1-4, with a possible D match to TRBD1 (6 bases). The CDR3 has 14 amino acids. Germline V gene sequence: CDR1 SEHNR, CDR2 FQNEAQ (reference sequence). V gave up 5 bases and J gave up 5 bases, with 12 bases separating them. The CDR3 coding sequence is TGTGCCAGCAGCACAGGGACAAGAAATGAAAAACTGTTTTTT. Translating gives CASSTGTRNEKLFF.

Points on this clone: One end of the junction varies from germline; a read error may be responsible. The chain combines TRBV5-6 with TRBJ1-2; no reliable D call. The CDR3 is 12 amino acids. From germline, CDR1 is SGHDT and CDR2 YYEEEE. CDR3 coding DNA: TGTGCCAGCAGTTTGGGAGGCGACGGCTACACCTTC. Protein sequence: CASSLGGDGYTF.

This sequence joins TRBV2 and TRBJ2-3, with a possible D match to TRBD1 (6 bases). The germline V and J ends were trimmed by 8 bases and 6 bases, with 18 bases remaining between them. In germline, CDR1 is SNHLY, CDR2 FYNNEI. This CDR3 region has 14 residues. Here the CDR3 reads CASGLRGVYDTQYF. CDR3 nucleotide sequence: TGTGCCAGCGGACTCAGGGGAGTCTACGATACGCAGTATTTT. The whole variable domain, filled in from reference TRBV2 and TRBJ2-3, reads EPEVTQTPSHQVTQMGQEVILRCVPISNHLYFYWYRQILGQKVEFLVSFYNNEISEKSEIFDDQFSVERPDGSNFTLKIRSTKLEDSAMYFCASGLRGVYDTQYFGPGTRLTVL.

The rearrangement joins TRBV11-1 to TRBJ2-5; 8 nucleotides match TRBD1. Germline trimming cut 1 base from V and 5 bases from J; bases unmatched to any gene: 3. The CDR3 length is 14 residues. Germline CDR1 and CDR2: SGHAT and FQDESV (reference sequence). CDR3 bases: TGTGCCAGCAGCTTAGAATCAGGGGGCGAGACCCAGTACTTC. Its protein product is CASSLESGGETQYF.

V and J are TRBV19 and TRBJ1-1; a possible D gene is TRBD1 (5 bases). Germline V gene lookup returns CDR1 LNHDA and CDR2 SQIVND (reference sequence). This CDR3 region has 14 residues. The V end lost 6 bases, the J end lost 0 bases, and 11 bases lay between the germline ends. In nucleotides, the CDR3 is TGTGCCAGTAGCCACAGGACAATGAACACTGAAGCTTTCTTT. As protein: CASSHRTMNTEAFF.

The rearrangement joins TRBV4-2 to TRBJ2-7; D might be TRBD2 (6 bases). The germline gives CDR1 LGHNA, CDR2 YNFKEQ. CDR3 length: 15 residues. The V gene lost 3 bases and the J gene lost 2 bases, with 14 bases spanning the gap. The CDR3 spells CASSHISGETYEQYF. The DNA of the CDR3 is TGTGCCAGCAGCCACATTAGCGGTGAAACCTACGAGCAGTACTTC.

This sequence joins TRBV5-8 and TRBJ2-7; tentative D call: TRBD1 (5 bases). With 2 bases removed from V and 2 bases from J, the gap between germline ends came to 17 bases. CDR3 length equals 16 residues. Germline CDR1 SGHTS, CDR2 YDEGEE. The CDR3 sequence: CASSFLVGPTTYEQYF. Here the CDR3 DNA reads TGTGCCAGCAGCTTTTTGGTGGGGCCCACTACCTACGAGCAGTACTTC.

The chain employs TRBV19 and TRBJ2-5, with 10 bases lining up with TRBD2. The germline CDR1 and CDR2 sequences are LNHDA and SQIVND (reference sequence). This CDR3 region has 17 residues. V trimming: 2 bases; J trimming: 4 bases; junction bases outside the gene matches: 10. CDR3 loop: CASSISSGGPLGETQYF. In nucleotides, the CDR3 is TGTGCCAGTAGTATATCTAGCGGGGGACCGCTAGGAGAGACCCAGTACTTC.

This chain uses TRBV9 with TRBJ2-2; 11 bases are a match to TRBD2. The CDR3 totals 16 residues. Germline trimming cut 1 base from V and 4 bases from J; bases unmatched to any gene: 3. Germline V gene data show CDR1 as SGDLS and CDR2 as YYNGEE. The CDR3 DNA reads TGTGCCAGCAGCGTACTTACTAGCGGGGGCACCGGGGAGCTGTTTTTT. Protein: CASSVLTSGGTGELFF.